The T cell receptor beta chain described here comes from a study of identical twins. Findings of the study overall: Reduced insertions were recorded for abundant cord blood beta clonotypes, with no such pattern in memory repertoires. Where beta out-of-frame sequences were concerned, excess twin sharing was weaker. Invariant MAIT and iNKT cells could partly confound zero-insertion analyses.

This clonotype has more than one count but fewer than ten. Its antigen is still unknown. This CDR3 contains 15 residues. The J segment lost 7 bases and the V segment lost 5 bases, leaving 14 bases of the junction unmatched. Germline V gene data show CDR1 as DFQATT and CDR2 as SNEGSKA (reference sequence). Addition of a universal primer site occurred through template switching, and cDNA carried unique molecular identifiers. In TCRdb, the 5' RACE reads were re-called with MiXCR into one record per CDR3 protein. Of around 1.7 million distinct CDR3 sequences listed, about 32% are singletons. Specimen: cord blood. This chain links TRBV20-1 with TRBJ1-5; 7 bases map to TRBD1. The receptor was derived from a newborn girl in good health. CDR3: CSARPTDRIGQPQHF. DNA for the CDR3: TGCAGTGCTCGACCCACGGACAGGATTGGGCAGCCCCAGCATTTT.